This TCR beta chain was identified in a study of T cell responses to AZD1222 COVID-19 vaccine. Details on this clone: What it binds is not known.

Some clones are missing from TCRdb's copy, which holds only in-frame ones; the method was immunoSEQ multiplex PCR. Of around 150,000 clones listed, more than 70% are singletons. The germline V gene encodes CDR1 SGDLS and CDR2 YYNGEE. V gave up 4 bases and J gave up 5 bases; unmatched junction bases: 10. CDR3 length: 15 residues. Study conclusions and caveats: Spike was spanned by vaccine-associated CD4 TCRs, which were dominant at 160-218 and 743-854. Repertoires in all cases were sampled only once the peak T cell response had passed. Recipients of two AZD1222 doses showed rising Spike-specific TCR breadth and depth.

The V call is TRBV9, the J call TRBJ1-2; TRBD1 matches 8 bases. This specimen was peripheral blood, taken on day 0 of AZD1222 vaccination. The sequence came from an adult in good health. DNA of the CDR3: TGTGCCAGCAGCCAAGGTGGACAGGGATATTATGGCTACACCTTC. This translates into CASSQGGQGYYGYTF.